The rows below give T cell receptor beta chains drawn from one sample of a study of cytomegalovirus exposure and HLA in healthy donors. Produced via immunoSEQ multiplex PCR; TCRdb's table is partial and in-frame only. The sample carries about 160,000 clones, 85% recorded once. Material for sequencing was PBMCs. Receptor source: a boy younger than 10 in good health and CMV-seronegative. Both conserved end residues are part of each CDR3. The D gene is left open where the match is weak. The size field is filled for only some rows; it gives once, few, many or a size class.

TRBD1,TRBJ2-7,NA,TRBV5-6,TGTGCCAGCAGCTCGGGACAGAGTACCTACGAGCAGTACTTC,CASSSGQSTYEQYF
TRBD1,TRBJ1-1,NA,TRBV2,TGTGCCAGCAGTGGGGATGACAGGGTTACTGAAGCTTTCTTT,CASSGDDRVTEAFF
TRBD2,TRBJ2-1,NA,TRBV25-1,TGTGCCAGCAGTGTAGCCGGGACTAGCGGTAATGAGCAGTTCTTC,CASSVAGTSGNEQFF
TRBD2,TRBJ2-1,NA,TRBV6-5,TGTGCCAGCAGTCGAACCGGGACTAGCGGGCAGCAGTTCTTC,CASSRTGTSGQQFF
TRBD2,TRBJ2-1,once,TRBV28,TGTGCCAGCAGTTTTGGCGGGAGCTCCTACAATGAGCAGTTCTTC,CASSFGGSSYNEQFF
TRBD2,TRBJ2-5,NA,TRBV11-2,TGTGCCACCAGAGGACTAGCGGGAGAGACCCAGTACTTC,CATRGLAGETQYF
TRBD2,TRBJ2-5,NA,TRBV9,TGTGCCAGCAGCGTCGGGACTAGCGGGACCCGGGAGACCCAGTACTTC,CASSVGTSGTRETQYF
NA,TRBJ2-1,NA,TRBV27,TGTGCCAGCAGTTATAGGACAGAGAGCTCCTACAATGAGCAGTTCTTC,CASSYRTESSYNEQFF
NA,TRBJ2-3,NA,TRBV5-1,TGCGCCAGCAGCCCCACGGCAGAGGGAGATACGCAGTATTTT,CASSPTAEGDTQYF
TRBD1,TRBJ2-1,NA,TRBV11-3,TGTGCCAGCAGCCGAGGACAGGGCACCTACAATGAGCAGTTCTTC,CASSRGQGTYNEQFF
NA,TRBJ2-7,NA,TRBV27,TGTGCCAGCACCACCGGGGTAGTGGGGTCCGAGCAGTACTTC,CASTTGVVGSEQYF
TRBD2,TRBJ2-3,NA,TRBV4-1,TGCGCCAGCAGCCAAGATCATGAGACTAGCGGGAGCCGAACAGATACGCAGTATTTT,CASSQDHETSGSRTDTQYF
NA,TRBJ1-1,NA,TRBV18,TGTGCCAGCTCACCGACAGCCCAAGCTTTCTTT,CASSPTAQAFF
TRBD2,TRBJ2-5,NA,TRBV11-2,TGTGCCAGCAGCTCTAGGTGGGGACTAGCAAATAAAGAGACCCAGTACTTC,CASSSRWGLANKETQYF
NA,TRBJ2-3,once,TRBV10-1,TGCGCCAGCAGTGAGTCCCAGGCCACAGATACGCAGTATTTT,CASSESQATDTQYF
NA,TRBJ1-1,once,TRBV12-5,TGTGCTAGTGGTCATAACTTGAAACCCGGGAACACTGAAGCTTTCTTT,CASGHNLKPGNTEAFF
TRBD2,TRBJ2-2,once,TRBV30,TGTGCCTGGGGACGGGGGGGGAGCCTGAACACCGGGGAGCTGTTTTTT,CAWGRGGSLNTGELFF
NA,TRBJ1-1,NA,TRBV5-4,TGTGCCAGCAGCTTGGGGGTTAGGGGCACTGAAGCTTTCTTT,CASSLGVRGTEAFF
TRBD2,TRBJ2-5,NA,TRBV11-2,TGTGCCAGCAGCCATGGGACTAGCTTACAAGAGACCCAGTACTTC,CASSHGTSLQETQYF
TRBD1,TRBJ1-2,NA,TRBV29-1,TGCAGCGCATCGTCAGGGGGCTCTGGCTACACCTTC,CSASSGGSGYTF
TRBD2,TRBJ2-7,once,TRBV30,TGTGCCTGCCATACCAGCGGGAGGACCTACGAGCAGTACTTC,CACHTSGRTYEQYF
NA,TRBJ1-2,few,TRBV6-6,TGTGCCAGCAGTTTGGGTCCACAGGGCGTCTATGGCTACACCTTC,CASSLGPQGVYGYTF
TRBD2,TRBJ2-4,NA,TRBV30,TGTGCCTGGAGGGGGATAGCGGGGCGGGCCAAAAACATTCAGTACTTC,CAWRGIAGRAKNIQYF
NA,TRBJ2-3,once,TRBV5-1,TGCGCCAGCACCAGGACTCCATTGGAGTTAGATACGCAGTATTTT,CASTRTPLELDTQYF
TRBD2,TRBJ2-5,NA,TRBV19,TGTGCCAGTAGGGCTAGCGGACAAGAGACCCAGTACTTC,CASRASGQETQYF
NA,TRBJ1-2,NA,TRBV21-1,TGTGCCATCCCGGGACAGGGGGCTTGTAGCTATGGCTACACCTTC,CAIPGQGACSYGYTF
NA,TRBJ2-3,NA,TRBV27,TGTGCCAGCACTCCTCGTCGGGGGGCTTCCACAGATACGCAGTATTTT,CASTPRRGASTDTQYF
NA,TRBJ2-2,NA,TRBV6-5,TGTGCCAGCAGTTACCCTTCGGGGGAGGACACCGGGGAGCTGTTTTTT,CASSYPSGEDTGELFF
TRBD1,TRBJ1-4,few,TRBV15,TGTGCCACCAGCGAAGGACAGGGTCGAGAAAAACTGTTTTTT,CATSEGQGREKLFF
NA,TRBJ2-2,NA,TRBV10-1,TGCGCCAGCAGTGAGAGACTAGCGAACACCGGGGAGCTGTTTTTT,CASSERLANTGELFF
NA,TRBJ2-2,NA,TRBV10-3,TGTGCCATTCGCGCGTACAGGGAGAAGGCCACCGGGGAGCTGTTTTTT,CAIRAYREKATGELFF
TRBD1,TRBJ1-1,NA,TRBV18,TGTGCCAGCTCACTTGGGACAGGATTGAACACTGAAGCTTTCTTT,CASSLGTGLNTEAFF
TRBD1,TRBJ1-3,once,TRBV28,TGTGCCAGCAGTCATGACAGGGGGCTGGGAAACACCATATATTTT,CASSHDRGLGNTIYF
TRBD1,TRBJ1-5,NA,TRBV28,TGTGCCAGCAGTTCTGGGGACAGGGTCTATAGCAATCAGCCCCAGCATTTT,CASSSGDRVYSNQPQHF
TRBD1,TRBJ1-1,NA,TRBV10-2,TGCGCCAACAGCCGTCCCGGGACAGGGTTCCAGGGCTTTAGGACTGAAGCTTTCTTT,CANSRPGTGFQGFRTEAFF
TRBD1,TRBJ2-5,NA,TRBV5-4,TGTGCCAGCAGCCTCGGGACAGACCAAGAGACCCAGTACTTC,CASSLGTDQETQYF
NA,TRBJ1-5,few,TRBV10-1,TGCGCCAGCAGTGAAGGGGGAGGGCAGCCCCAGCATTTT,CASSEGGGQPQHF
NA,TRBJ2-5,NA,TRBV15,TGTGCCACCAGCAGAGATCATGTTTCAGGGGAAGAGACCCAGTACTTC,CATSRDHVSGEETQYF
TRBD2,TRBJ2-7,NA,TRBV25-1,TGTGCCAGCAGTATAGCGACTAGCGGGAAATCCTACGAGCAGTACTTC,CASSIATSGKSYEQYF
NA,TRBJ1-1,NA,TRBV7-9,TGTGCCAGCAGCCATTCCGGACAAGCGAACACTGAAGCTTTCTTT,CASSHSGQANTEAFF
NA,TRBJ2-1,NA,TRBV2,TGTGCCAGCAGTGTCCTAAGCTCCTACAATGAGCAGTTCTTC,CASSVLSSYNEQFF
NA,TRBJ1-2,NA,TRBV28,TGTGCCAGCAGTTCGGGACGGAGGGAGGGCTACACCTTC,CASSSGRREGYTF
TRBD1,TRBJ2-7,NA,TRBV2,TGTGCCAGCAGGGGACAGAGAAAACCCTACGAGCAGTACTTC,CASRGQRKPYEQYF
TRBD1,TRBJ2-5,NA,TRBV4-1,TGCGCCAGCAGCCAACTCCCGGGACAGGGGGCGGAAGAGGAGACCCAGTACTTC,CASSQLPGQGAEEETQYF
NA,TRBJ1-5,NA,TRBV6-6,TGTGCCAGCAGTCTTGAGAAATATAGCAATCAGCCCCAGCATTTT,CASSLEKYSNQPQHF
NA,TRBJ2-3,NA,TRBV7-8,TGTGCCAGCAGCTTAGTAGCCGGAACAGATACGCAGTATTTT,CASSLVAGTDTQYF
NA,TRBJ2-7,NA,TRBV14,TGTGCCAGCAGCCAAGATCCTGGGAGCTCCTACGAGCAGTACTTC,CASSQDPGSSYEQYF
NA,TRBJ2-1,NA,TRBV7-9,TGTTCCAGCAGCTTACTGGGAGGAAGCTCCTACAATGAGCAGTTCTTC,CSSSLLGGSSYNEQFF
NA,TRBJ2-3,NA,TRBV19,TGTGCCAGTAGTATAGGGCAGGGAACAGATACGCAGTATTTT,CASSIGQGTDTQYF
NA,TRBJ2-7,NA,TRBV28,TGTGCCAGCAGCTTACCCGTCGTGATAAGCTCCTACGAGCAGTACTTC,CASSLPVVISSYEQYF
NA,TRBJ2-7,NA,TRBV29-1,TGCAGCGCAAGGGGCCCTAAACACGAGCAGTACTTC,CSARGPKHEQYF
NA,TRBJ2-3,NA,TRBV7-2,TGTGCCAGCACCCGACACGCCGGGGTAACAGATACGCAGTATTTT,CASTRHAGVTDTQYF
TRBD2,TRBJ2-7,NA,TRBV5-6,TGTGCCAGCAGCGCGGGAGTGGGCTACGAGCAGTACTTC,CASSAGVGYEQYF
NA,TRBJ1-3,NA,TRBV6-5,TGTGCCAGCAGTCGGTCCTCTGGAAACACCATATATTTT,CASSRSSGNTIYF
NA,TRBJ2-1,NA,TRBV4-1,TGCGCCAGCAGCTCCCACAGGAACGATGAGCAGTTCTTC,CASSSHRNDEQFF
NA,TRBJ2-7,NA,TRBV7-9,TGTGCCAGCAGCTCCCAGGGATGGTCCTACGAGCAGTACTTC,CASSSQGWSYEQYF
NA,TRBJ2-5,NA,TRBV5-4,TGTGCCAGCAGCTTGGTAGGAGCGGGGACCCAGTACTTC,CASSLVGAGTQYF
NA,TRBJ2-3,NA,TRBV9,TGTGCCAGCAGCGTAGACGGGCAGGGCCTAGGTTTGGATACGCAGTATTTT,CASSVDGQGLGLDTQYF
NA,TRBJ1-1,NA,TRBV2,TGTGCCAGCGAACGGGGCACTGAAGCTTTCTTT,CASERGTEAFF
TRBD1,TRBJ1-3,NA,TRBV5-3,TGTGCCAGAAGCTCCGGGCGGAAACAGGGGGCGAGCACATCGGCTGGAAACACCATATATTTT,CARSSGRKQGASTSAGNTIYF